Below, 5 T cell receptor beta chains from the same sample are listed, as sequenced in a study of response to subunit inactivated influenza vaccine. Each CDR3 protein gets one entry after TCRdb re-called the RT-PCR reads with MiXCR. The table includes around 760,000 distinct CDR3 sequences, more than 11% detected once. This specimen consisted of PBMCs from blood, obtained 14 to 15 days before vaccination. The receptors come from a man aged 45-65 years who received an inactivated influenza vaccine.

There are a few counts of this clonotype. The chain joins TRBV27 to TRBJ2-2; 7 bases match TRBD2. Germline CDR1 is MNHEY and CDR2 is SMNVEV (reference sequence). J was trimmed by 6 bases and V by 6 bases; bases with no gene match: 7. The CDR3 totals 14 residues. Here the CDR3 DNA reads TGTGCCAGCAGCGCTAGTGGGGGGGCCGGGGAGCTGTTTTTT. It codes for CASSASGGAGELFF.

This rearrangement joins TRBV20-1 to TRBJ2-7; 13 bases are shared with TRBD2. Trimming took 2 bases from V and 2 from J; bases not matched to a gene: 0. This CDR3 region has 14 residues. The germline V gene has CDR1 DFQATT and CDR2 SNEGSKA (reference sequence). The CDR3 DNA reads as TGCAGTGCTAGAACTAGCGGGAGGGCCTACGAGCAGTACTTC. Translating gives CSARTSGRAYEQYF.

The CDR3 coding sequence is TGTGCCAGCAGCCAAGATTGGAAGGGGGCTGCTTCTGGAAACACCATATATTTT. It encodes CASSQDWKGAASGNTIYF. V and J are TRBV14 and TRBJ1-3; TRBD1 aligns across 7 bases. Germline loops: CDR1 SGHDN, CDR2 FVKESK. Germline trimming cut 0 bases from V and 1 base from J; bases unmatched to any gene: 9. CDR3 length equals 18 residues.

This clonotype was counted a few times. V is TRBV6-2 or TRBV6-3 and J is TRBJ2-3, with D perhaps matching TRBD2 (7 bases). V was shortened by 1 base and J by 5 bases, with 13 bases between the two germline ends. Per the germline V gene, CDR1 is MNHEY and CDR2 is SVGEGT. The CDR3 spans 15 residues. The DNA of the CDR3 is TGTGCCAGCAGTTACTGGGGGGGCGGCGAAGATACGCAGTATTTT. Residues: CASSYWGGGEDTQYF.

This clonotype appeared a few times. The V and J genes are TRBV5-1 and TRBJ2-3; 7 nucleotides match TRBD1. After removal of 4 bases from V and 2 bases from J, the junction contained 10 bases not matched to a gene. There are 16 residues in the CDR3. The germline V gene has CDR1 SGHRS and CDR2 YFSETQ. The CDR3 region is CASSVTGVGATDTQYF. The CDR3 coding sequence is TGCGCCAGCAGCGTAACAGGGGTTGGGGCCACAGATACGCAGTATTTT. The entire variable domain, with the rest obtained from reference TRBV5-1 and TRBJ2-3, is as follows: KAGVTQTPRYLIKTRGQQVTLSCSPISGHRSVSWYQQTPGQGLQFLFEYFSETQRNKGNFPGRFSGRQFSNSRSEMNVSTLELGDSALYLCASSVTGVGATDTQYFGPGTRLTVL.